This TCR beta chain emerged from a study of radiation and T cells in renal cell carcinoma. Whole-study findings and limits: Tumor samples were small regions of around 1 g.

Profiling relied on immunoSEQ multiplex PCR, and the TCRdb table lists in-frame clones only, not all of them. The sample yields some 14,000 clones, about three fifths seen once. Indicated treatment: 15 Gy SBRT to primary tumor, nephrectomy 4 weeks later. A word on this clone: What it recognizes is unknown.

The receptor was derived from a woman aged 70-85 years with renal cell carcinoma. The source material was tumor tissue, sampled from a patient whose treatment included radiotherapy and nephrectomy.

The CDR3 protein is CASSETGELINEQFF. Written as DNA, the CDR3 is TGTGCCAGCAGTGAGACAGGGGAGTTGATCAATGAGCAGTTCTTC. The chain carries TRBV6-6 and TRBJ2-1, with TRBD1 identical over 8 bases. V was clipped by 5 bases and J by 6 bases; unmatched bases: 9. There are 15 residues in the CDR3. CDR1 MNHNY and CDR2 SVGAGI come from the germline V gene (reference sequence).